These 16 T cell receptor beta chains originate from one sample sequenced in a study of cytomegalovirus exposure and HLA in healthy donors. PCR was performed using 60 Vbeta and 13 Jbeta primers. This table comes from immunoSEQ multiplex PCR, and its TCRdb copy is limited to in-frame clones, with some not included. The repertoire holds 200,000 or so clones, with over 75% as singletons. Specimen: PBMCs. The receptors were gathered from a human donor in good health.

The chain has TRBV5-5 and TRBJ1-2; tentative D call: TRBD1 (6 bases). Germline V CDR1 and CDR2: SGHKS, YYEKEE (reference sequence). CDR3 length: 15 residues. V gave up 5 bases and J gave up 4 bases, with 18 bases separating them. CDR3 in amino acids: CASSPDVDRSYGYTF. In nucleotides, the CDR3 is TGTGCCAGCAGTCCCGACGTAGACAGGAGCTATGGCTACACCTTC.

This chain connects TRBV28 to TRBJ1-1; D not certain. Per the germline V gene, CDR1 is MDHEN and CDR2 is SYDVKM. The CDR3 runs to 15 residues. The V and J ends lost 2 bases and 3 bases respectively, with 13 bases between them. CDR3 region: CASSLVTVRDTEAFF. For the CDR3, the DNA is TGTGCCAGCAGTTTAGTGACGGTGAGGGACACTGAAGCTTTCTTT.

This clone was detected once. This chain links TRBV6-5 with TRBJ2-5; perhaps TRBD1 as D (5 bases). The J call may be incorrect, as the DNA end agrees better with TRBJ2-7. The CDR3 has 14 residues. CDR1 and CDR2 from the germline V gene are MNHEY and SVGAGI. CDR3 coding DNA: TGTGCCAGCAGTTACGGGGCTCGGTCCTACGAGCAGTACTTC. Translating it yields CASSYGARSYEQYF.

The gene calls are TRBV5-1 and TRBJ2-5; 11 bases match TRBD2. This CDR3 has 16 residues. Germline V gene data show CDR1 as SGHRS and CDR2 as YFSETQ. Trimming at V came to 3 bases and at J to 5 bases, leaving 9 bases not matched to a gene. The CDR3 sequence is CASSSDSGRGRETQYF. For the CDR3, the DNA is TGCGCCAGCAGCTCCGATAGCGGGAGGGGGCGTGAGACCCAGTACTTC.

The V gene is TRBV10-3, the J gene TRBJ2-1; maybe TRBD1 (6 bases). Per germline, CDR1 ENHRY and CDR2 SYGVKD. CDR3 length: 14 residues. V was trimmed by 6 bases and J by 7 bases, leaving 16 bases between them. The CDR3 bases are TGTGCCATCAGAAACCGGGACACCGAAAATGAGCAGTTCTTC. Its protein product is CAIRNRDTENEQFF.

V usage is TRBV9 and J usage is TRBJ2-3, with 10 bases that match TRBD2. The CDR3 contains 16 residues. Germline V lookup: CDR1 SGDLS, CDR2 YYNGEE. The V segment lost 2 bases and the J segment 2 bases; nucleotides outside the gene matches: 5. The CDR3 sequence: CASSVSGRFLTDTQYF. The CDR3, as DNA: TGTGCCAGCAGCGTTAGCGGGAGGTTCCTCACAGATACGCAGTATTTT.

This rearrangement joins TRBV6-5 to TRBJ1-2; no reliable D call. From germline, CDR1 is MNHEY and CDR2 SVGAGI. Trimming cost V 5 bases and J 7 bases, with 14 bases left between them. This CDR3 spans 13 amino acids. The CDR3 DNA sequence: TGTGCCAGCAGTCCCACACGGGTCGGTGGCTACACCTTC. Translated: CASSPTRVGGYTF.

This chain links TRBV18 with TRBJ2-2, with unresolved D. V gave up 3 bases and J gave up 4 bases, with 6 bases separating them. The CDR3 loop spans 13 amino acids. The germline gives CDR1 KGHSH, CDR2 LQKENI. The CDR3 DNA sequence: TGTGCCAGCTCACCCTCAGGCACCGGGGAGCTGTTTTTT. Translating gives CASSPSGTGELFF.

The chain combines TRBV5-4 with TRBJ2-5; 7 bases line up with TRBD2. Trimming cost V 0 bases and J 5 bases; bases outside gene matches: 7. The CDR3 contains 15 residues. Germline-derived CDR1 and CDR2 are SGHNT and YYREEE (reference sequence). The CDR3 coding sequence is TGTGCCAGCAGCTTGGAGGGCGGGAGATATGAGACCCAGTACTTC. Translated: CASSLEGGRYETQYF.

The chain carries TRBV4-1 and TRBJ2-3, with 10 bases aligning to TRBD2. The CDR3 is 15 amino acids. V was pared by 1 base and J by 5 bases, with 3 bases of the junction left unmatched. CDR1 MGHRA and CDR2 YSYEKL come from the germline V gene. The DNA for the CDR3 is TGCGCCAGCAGCCAAGGCCTAGCGGGAGTAGATACGCAGTATTTT. It translates to CASSQGLAGVDTQYF.

The chain links TRBV5-1 to TRBJ2-1; TRBD2 matches at 7 bases. Germline V gene data show CDR1 as SGHRS and CDR2 as YFSETQ. CDR3 length equals 16 residues. V was clipped by 0 bases and J by 10 bases; unmatched bases: 13. In DNA, the CDR3 is TGCGCCAGCAGCTTGGGGGAGGGGAATTGGAAGGGCGAGCAGTTCTTC. Translating gives CASSLGEGNWKGEQFF.

The J gene is TRBJ1-1, the V gene TRBV4-3; 8 bases line up with TRBD1. CDR1 is LGHNA, CDR2 YSLEER, per germline. The V gene end was trimmed by 0 bases and the J gene end by 0 bases; junction bases not matched to a gene: 21. This CDR3 region has 22 residues. The CDR3 DNA is TGCGCCAGCAGCCAAGATGTCTGGACAGGGACCACCCACAGACCTTTGAACACTGAAGCTTTCTTT. Protein: CASSQDVWTGTTHRPLNTEAFF.

Here the CDR3 DNA reads TGCGCCAGCAGCTTGGTTGCTAGGGGCTCGGATACGCAGTATTTT. Its protein is CASSLVARGSDTQYF. The chain links TRBV5-1 to TRBJ2-3; TRBD1 might be the D (5 bases). Germline lookup yields CDR1 SGHRS and CDR2 YFSETQ. The CDR3 loop spans 15 amino acids. Trimming took off 0 bases at V and 6 bases at J, with 14 bases between the two ends.

The chain is built from TRBV10-3 and TRBJ2-1, with a weak D call TRBD1 (5 bases). V lost 6 bases and J lost 8, with 20 bases in between. This CDR3 region has 15 residues. Looked up from germline, CDR1 is ENHRY and CDR2 is SYGVKD. CDR3 amino acids: CAIRKQVLRGDEQFF. The CDR3 DNA sequence: TGTGCCATCAGGAAACAGGTCCTGCGAGGCGATGAGCAGTTCTTC.

The chain carries TRBV6-5 and TRBJ2-1; 7 nucleotides align to TRBD1. Per the germline V gene, CDR1 is MNHEY and CDR2 is SVGAGI. This CDR3 contains 14 residues. Trimming at V came to 2 bases and at J to 7 bases, leaving 5 bases not matched to a gene. Written as DNA, the CDR3 is TGTGCCAGCAGTTACGGCAGGGGGTGGAATGAGCAGTTCTTC. This translates into CASSYGRGWNEQFF.

This sequence joins TRBV5-6 and TRBJ1-5; 7 bases are shared with TRBD1. The CDR3 spans 15 residues. V was pared by 0 bases and J by 4 bases, with 4 bases of the junction left unmatched. Germline V gene data show CDR1 as SGHDT and CDR2 as YYEEEE. The CDR3 DNA sequence: TGTGCCAGCAGCTTGGGAGGGGGCTGGAATCAGCCCCAGCATTTT. This sequence encodes CASSLGGGWNQPQHF.